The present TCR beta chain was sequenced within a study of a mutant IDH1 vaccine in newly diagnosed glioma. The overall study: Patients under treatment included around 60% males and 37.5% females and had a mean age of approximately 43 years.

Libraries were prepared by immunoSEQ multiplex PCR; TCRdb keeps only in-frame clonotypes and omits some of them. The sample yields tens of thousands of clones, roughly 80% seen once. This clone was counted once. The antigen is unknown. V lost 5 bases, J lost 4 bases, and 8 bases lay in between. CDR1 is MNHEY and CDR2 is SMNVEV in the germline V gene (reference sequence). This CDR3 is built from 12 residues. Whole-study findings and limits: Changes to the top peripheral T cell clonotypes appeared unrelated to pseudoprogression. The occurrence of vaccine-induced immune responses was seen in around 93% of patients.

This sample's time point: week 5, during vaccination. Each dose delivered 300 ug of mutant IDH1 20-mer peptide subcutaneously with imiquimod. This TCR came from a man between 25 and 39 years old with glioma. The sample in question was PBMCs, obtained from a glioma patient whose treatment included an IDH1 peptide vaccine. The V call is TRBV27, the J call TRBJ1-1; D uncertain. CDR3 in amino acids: CASSEKGTEAFF. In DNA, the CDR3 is TGTGCCAGCAGTGAAAAGGGCACTGAAGCTTTCTTT.